This T cell receptor beta chain was sequenced during a study of Graves' ophthalmopathy and Graves' hyperthyroidism. Details on this clonotype: A much larger clone lies a single base off, so this may be a read error.

TCR beta CDR3 amplification used RNA transcripts. Second-round multiplex PCR came after first-round RT-PCR with HTBI primers. TCRdb re-derived calls from the multiplex PCR reads in MiXCR, one entry per CDR3 protein. The sample includes approximately 700,000 distinct CDR3 sequences, about 40% of them seen just once. The CDR3 has 12 amino acids. V was pared by 6 bases and J by 6 bases, with 3 bases of the junction left unmatched. The V gene's germline CDR1 is SNHLY and CDR2 FYNNEI. Orbital computed tomography, thyroid ultrasound, TRAb, serum thyroxine and clinical symptoms formed the basis of diagnosis. PBMCs were isolated from a 10 ml sample of fresh peripheral blood.

The chain is built from TRBV2 and TRBJ2-7; TRBD1 aligns across 9 bases. Input material: peripheral blood. The sequence came from an adult man with Graves' ophthalmopathy. CDR3 sequence: CASRRDRAEQYF. For the CDR3, the DNA is TGTGCCAGCAGGCGGGACAGGGCCGAGCAGTACTTC.